This is a list of T cell receptor beta chains from one sample in a study of Ad26.COV2.S vaccination and SARS-CoV-2 variants. Clones were sequenced by immunoSEQ multiplex PCR, and TCRdb holds only the in-frame ones, with some missing. The sample lists around 270,000 clones; approximately 88% were seen once. The input for sequencing was peripheral blood, taken in a trial of Ad26.COV2.S vaccine versus placebo. Receptors originate from a person aged 18-60 years who received the Ad26.COV2.S COVID-19 vaccine or a placebo. Each CDR3 is given with its conserved first and last residue. A D gene is named only where the DNA matches it firmly. Where a row states a size, it is once, few, many or the class of an expanded clone; other rows omit it.

>TRBV10-2|.|TRBJ2-3|once|12
CASSEAGGLPYF
TGCGCCAGCAGTGAGGCAGGGGGACTCCCGTATTTT
>TRBV4-3|.|TRBJ1-3|once|17
CASSQSPHGSSGNTIYF
TGCGCCAGCAGCCAATCTCCCCACGGGAGCTCTGGAAACACCATATATTTT
>TRBV6-5|.|TRBJ1-2|.|15
CASSRTGSHNYGYTF
TGTGCCAGCAGCCGAACAGGGTCCCATAACTATGGCTACACCTTC
>TRBV18|TRBD1|TRBJ1-4|.|16
CASSRSTGEANEKLFF
TGTGCCAGCTCACGCTCGACAGGGGAAGCTAATGAAAAACTGTTTTTT
>TRBV5-1|.|TRBJ2-3|.|15
CASSLGHPSTDTQYF
TGCGCCAGCAGCTTGGGACACCCTAGCACAGATACGCAGTATTTT
>TRBV7-2|.|TRBJ2-1|.|15
CASSRGGGSYNEQFF
TGTGCCAGCAGCAGAGGGGGGGGCTCCTACAATGAGCAGTTCTTC
>TRBV7-3|.|TRBJ2-3|.|16
CASSLRVGATGDTQYF
TGTGCCAGCAGCTTGAGGGTCGGCGCTACGGGGGATACGCAGTATTTT
>TRBV4-1|.|TRBJ2-2|.|14
CASSQAGRTGELFF
TGCGCCAGCAGCCAAGCGGGGCGAACCGGGGAGCTGTTTTTT
>TRBV5-1|.|TRBJ2-1|.|13
CASSLSHLNEQFF
TGCGCCAGCAGCTTGTCCCACCTCAATGAGCAGTTCTTC
>TRBV10-2|TRBD2|TRBJ2-3|.|21
CASSDPLGFEREGHSTDTQYF
TGCGCCAGCAGTGACCCCCTGGGGTTCGAGCGGGAGGGCCATAGCACAGATACGCAGTATTTT
>TRBV7-8|.|TRBJ2-3|.|13
CASSLLVTDTQYF
TGTGCCAGCAGCTTATTGGTGACAGATACGCAGTATTTT
>TRBV7-9|.|TRBJ1-4|once|15
CASSLQGFKNEKLFF
TGTGCCAGCAGCTTACAGGGGTTCAAGAATGAAAAACTGTTTTTT
>TRBV10-2|TRBD1|TRBJ2-1|.|17
CASSHLPGQGIEDEQFF
TGCGCCAGCAGCCACCTACCGGGACAGGGGATTGAGGATGAGCAGTTCTTC
>TRBV6-2/TRBV6-3|.|TRBJ1-5|once|13
CASSYEDDQPQHF
TGTGCCAGCAGTTACGAGGATGATCAGCCCCAGCATTTT
>TRBV7-6|TRBD1|TRBJ1-5|.|15
CASSPGQGGNQPQHF
TGTGCCAGCAGCCCCGGACAGGGCGGCAATCAGCCCCAGCATTTT
>TRBV2|.|TRBJ1-6|.|15
CASKGEGLRGSPLHF
TGTGCCAGCAAAGGAGAGGGCCTACGGGGGTCACCCCTCCACTTT
>TRBV6-5|TRBD2|TRBJ2-1|.|14
CASYSSGGNNEQFF
TGTGCCAGTTATAGTAGCGGGGGAAACAATGAGCAGTTCTTC
>TRBV5-5|.|TRBJ1-4|.|14
CASDLTATNEKLFF
TGTGCCAGTGACCTGACAGCAACTAATGAAAAACTGTTTTTT
>TRBV14|.|TRBJ1-3|once|15
CASSRQAFSGNTIYF
TGTGCCAGCAGTCGACAGGCCTTCTCTGGAAACACCATATATTTT
>TRBV4-3|.|TRBJ1-4|.|16
CASSQDRLAGSEKLFF
TGCGCCAGCAGCCAAGATAGGTTGGCAGGGAGTGAAAAACTGTTTTTT
>TRBV4-3|.|TRBJ2-7|.|16
CASSQDILHTYGKQYF
TGCGCCAGCAGCCAAGATATTCTCCATACGTACGGCAAGCAGTACTTC
>TRBV7-6|TRBD1|TRBJ2-3|.|18
CASSLGLGTGGFLDTQYF
TGTGCCAGCAGCTTAGGTTTAGGGACAGGGGGCTTCTTGGATACGCAGTATTTT
>TRBV2|TRBD1|TRBJ2-3|.|14
CASSRDRGPDTQYF
TGTGCCAGCAGCCGGGACAGGGGACCAGATACGCAGTATTTT
>TRBV27|TRBD1|TRBJ1-2|.|15
CATLPSGQLLYGYTF
TGTGCCACCCTACCCTCGGGACAGCTCCTTTATGGCTACACCTTC
>TRBV28|TRBD2|TRBJ2-7|once|15
CASSLGLAGVMVEYF
TGTGCCAGCAGTTTAGGACTAGCTGGGGTTATGGTGGAGTACTTC
>TRBV7-4|.|TRBJ2-7|.|13
CASSLDRAYEQYF
TGTGCCAGCAGCTTAGACAGGGCGTACGAGCAGTACTTC
>TRBV6-6|TRBD2|TRBJ2-4|.|16
CASSSGLDLAKNIQYF
TGTGCCAGCAGCTCCGGACTAGACCTAGCCAAAAACATTCAGTACTTC
>TRBV19|TRBD2|TRBJ2-7|.|15
CASSMGRDGAYEQYF
TGTGCCAGTAGTATGGGGAGGGACGGTGCCTACGAGCAGTACTTC
>TRBV15|.|TRBJ1-5|once|16
CATSNGQTYSNQPQHF
TGTGCCACCAGCAATGGACAGACCTATAGCAATCAGCCCCAGCATTTT
>TRBV7-2|.|TRBJ2-5|.|14
CASSLVGRQETQYF
TGTGCCAGCAGCTTAGTAGGTAGACAAGAGACCCAGTACTTC
>TRBV30|TRBD1|TRBJ1-2|once|13
CACLDRGYLGYTF
TGTGCCTGTCTGGACAGGGGATACCTTGGCTACACCTTC
>TRBV6-5|TRBD1|TRBJ2-7|.|15
CASSYSDRGSYEQYF
TGTGCCAGCAGTTACTCCGACAGGGGCTCCTACGAGCAGTACTTC
>TRBV7-9|.|TRBJ2-3|.|17
CASSLAAWALNTDTQYF
TGTGCCAGCAGCTTAGCGGCTTGGGCCCTAAACACAGATACGCAGTATTTT
>TRBV6-2/TRBV6-3|TRBD2|TRBJ2-3|.|17
CASSPRAGGPSTDTQYF
TGTGCCAGCAGCCCTCGAGCGGGGGGGCCGAGCACAGATACGCAGTATTTT
>TRBV4-2|TRBD2|TRBJ2-5|.|20
CASSQMSGLAGGPAGGTQYF
TGTGCCAGCAGCCAAATGAGCGGGCTAGCGGGGGGCCCGGCCGGGGGGACCCAGTACTTC
>TRBV18|TRBD1|TRBJ2-5|.|14
CASSRNRGRETQYF
TGTGCCAGCTCACGGAACAGGGGTCGCGAGACCCAGTACTTC
>TRBV18|.|TRBJ2-3|.|16
CASSPLRDISTDTQYF
TGTGCCAGCTCACCACTCCGGGATATTAGCACAGATACGCAGTATTTT
>TRBV24-1|.|TRBJ2-3|.|13
CATSAGTTDTQYF
TGTGCCACCAGTGCGGGAACCACAGATACGCAGTATTTT